This note documents a single TCR beta chain sequence. The data were taken from a study of shared clonotypes between healthy human individuals. Evenly divided among several immunoSEQ plates was the genomic DNA of each subset. When replicate PCRs were run on sorted subsets, they used 200 ng DNA, some 33,000 T cell genomes. Profiling relied on immunoSEQ multiplex PCR, and the TCRdb table lists in-frame clones only, not all of them. The table records approximately 1.1 million clones, approximately 78% of them present only once. Per the germline V gene, CDR1 is ENHRY and CDR2 is SYGVKD. V was shortened by 6 bases and J by 1 base, with 9 bases between the two germline ends. The CDR3 totals 13 residues.

The TCR originated in a young man in good health. Some clones in this sample may be carry-over from other donors' samples. The V gene is TRBV10-3, the J gene TRBJ1-1; D gene ambiguous. The sequencing sample was made of memory CD4+ T cells from PBMCs. Subset described: CD45RA-negative fraction. DNA for the CDR3: TGTGCCATCAGCTGGGCAGCGAACACTGAAGCTTTCTTT. It translates to CAISWAANTEAFF.